These 29 T cell receptor beta chains came from one sample sequenced in a study of T cell responses to AZD1222 COVID-19 vaccine. TCRdb's copy holds only in-frame clones and misses some; the assay was immunoSEQ multiplex PCR. The sample shows approximately 150,000 clones, approximately 87% of them seen only once. This specimen was peripheral blood, taken 28 days after the second AZD1222 dose. Receptors originate from an adult who received the AZD1222 COVID-19 vaccine.

This rearrangement joins TRBV12-2 to TRBJ1-5; whether TRBD1, the table's D call, matches the DNA was not checked. TRBV12-2 is assigned pseudogene status. The CDR3 covers 14 residues. CDR3 DNA sequence: TGTGCAAGTCGCTTAGTCACAGAACTTCAGCCCCAGCATTTT. It is translated as CASRLVTELQPQHF.

The V gene is TRBV6-6, the J gene TRBJ1-3, with D unclear. Germline CDR1 and CDR2: MNHNY and SVGAGI (reference sequence). The CDR3 is 14 residues long. Trimming shortened V by 6 bases and J by 1 base, and 10 bases separated the two germline ends. CDR3 nucleotide sequence: TGTGCCAGCAGCCCCGGCGGGTCTGGAAACACCATATATTTT. As protein: CASSPGGSGNTIYF.

The chain couples TRBV6-2 or TRBV6-3 to TRBJ1-2; 8 bases line up with TRBD1. The germline V gene has CDR1 MNHEY and CDR2 SVGEGT. J gave up 6 bases and V 2 bases, and 8 bases lay outside the gene matches. CDR3 size: 15 residues. The CDR3 nucleotides read TGTGCCAGCAGTTACCGCAATACAGGGGGGAATGGCTACACCTTC. Its protein product is CASSYRNTGGNGYTF.

As for this clone: One junction end does not reproduce the germline sequence, and a read error may be involved. V gene TRBV12-3 or TRBV12-4 combines with J gene TRBJ1-1, with 9 nucleotides matching TRBD1. The CDR3 consists of 13 residues. CDR3 DNA sequence: TGTGCCAGCAGTTTTCGGACAGGGGATGAAACTTTCTTT. Protein sequence: CASSFRTGDETFF.

This chain uses TRBV12-3 or TRBV12-4 with TRBJ2-7; 8 bases agree with TRBD1. The CDR3 sequence is 13 residues long. V was clipped by 4 bases and J by 6 bases; unmatched bases: 5. CDR3: CASSYQGASEQYF. The DNA of the CDR3 is TGTGCCAGCAGTTATCAGGGGGCTAGCGAGCAGTACTTC.

The V gene is TRBV18, the J gene TRBJ1-1, with D maybe TRBD1 (5 bases). Trimming took 5 bases from V and 2 from J, leaving 15 bases between them. Germline assignment: CDR1 KGHSH and CDR2 LQKENI. The CDR3 consists of 15 residues. In DNA form, the CDR3 reads TGTGCCAGCTCAATTTCTCTGGACATAAACACTGAAGCTTTCTTT. Protein: CASSISLDINTEAFF.

The chain links TRBV2 to TRBJ2-1; 11 bases map to TRBD2. The germline V gene has CDR1 SNHLY and CDR2 FYNNEI. This CDR3 is 14 amino acids long. Trimming took 4 bases from V and 9 from J; bases not matched to a gene: 5. The CDR3 DNA follows: TGTGCCAGCAGTGGGATTGGGACTAGCGGTGAGCAGTTCTTC. The encoded protein is CASSGIGTSGEQFF.

This clone was observed a single time. The genes are TRBV5-1 and TRBJ2-7, with D possibly being TRBD2 (7 bases). Germline V gene data show CDR1 as SGHRS and CDR2 as YFSETQ. The CDR3 is made up of 13 amino acids. Trimming cost V 1 base and J 9 bases, with 14 bases left between them. The CDR3 is CASSLSGGAVQYF. The CDR3 nucleotides are TGCGCCAGCAGCTTGTCGGGGGGCGCCGTGCAGTACTTC. The full variable domain, with the rest looked up from reference TRBV5-1 and TRBJ2-7, is KAGVTQTPRYLIKTRGQQVTLSCSPISGHRSVSWYQQTPGQGLQFLFEYFSETQRNKGNFPGRFSGRQFSNSRSEMNVSTLELGDSALYLCASSLSGGAVQYFGPGTRLTVT.

The chain couples TRBV18 to TRBJ2-5; D possibly corresponds to TRBD2 (5 bases). V lost 4 bases to trimming and J lost 0 bases, with 21 bases between them. This CDR3 region has 18 residues. Germline V gene lookup returns CDR1 KGHSH and CDR2 LQKENI. CDR3 DNA sequence: TGTGCCAGCTCACGGCTCCTCTCTGACCCGGGGTACCAAGAGACCCAGTACTTC. It is translated as CASSRLLSDPGYQETQYF. Using reference TRBV18 and TRBJ2-5 for the parts outside the CDR3, the full variable domain is NAGVMQNPRHLVRRRGQEARLRCSPMKGHSHVYWYRQLPEEGLKFMVYLQKENIIDESGMPKERFSAEFPKEGPSILRIQQVVRGDSAAYFCASSRLLSDPGYQETQYFGPGTRLLVL.

The V and J genes are TRBV27 and TRBJ1-6, with D hard to call. Germline assignment: CDR1 MNHEY and CDR2 SMNVEV (reference sequence). The V gene lost 1 base and the J gene lost 7 bases, with 11 bases spanning the gap. This CDR3 comprises 15 residues. CDR3 region: CASSLFNGKNSPLHF. The CDR3, as DNA: TGTGCCAGCAGTTTATTCAACGGTAAAAATTCACCCCTCCACTTT.

The chain links TRBV6-5 to TRBJ2-7, with 9 bases aligning to TRBD1. V lost 0 bases to trimming and J lost 6 bases; unmatched junction nucleotides: 6. The germline V gene has CDR1 MNHEY and CDR2 SVGAGI. The CDR3 extends over 15 amino acids. The CDR3 sequence is CASSYSGTGLGEQYF. The CDR3 coding sequence is TGTGCCAGCAGTTACTCCGGGACAGGGCTTGGCGAGCAGTACTTC.

This clone was picked up one time. The rearrangement links TRBV11-2 to TRBJ2-3, with D unresolved. The CDR3 is 12 residues long. V was trimmed by 5 bases and J by 5 bases, leaving 8 bases between them. CDR1 and CDR2 from the germline V gene are SGHAT and FQNNGV. Here the CDR3 reads CASSPFGDTQYF. Here the CDR3 DNA reads TGTGCCAGCAGCCCCTTCGGAGATACGCAGTATTTT.

The chain has TRBV5-5 and TRBJ2-5; D is ambiguous. V gave up 5 bases and J gave up 5 bases, with 13 bases separating them. The germline CDR1 and CDR2 sequences are SGHKS and YYEKEE (reference sequence). There are 13 residues in the CDR3. CDR3 coding DNA: TGTGCCAGCAGTAGAACGGTGGGGGAGACCCAGTACTTC. Protein: CASSRTVGETQYF.

This chain joins TRBV9 and TRBJ1-3; unclear D gene. Trimming left V 4 bases short and J 0 bases short, with 11 bases between. The CDR3 extends over 15 amino acids. Per the germline V gene, CDR1 is SGDLS and CDR2 is YYNGEE. The CDR3 nucleotides read TGTGCCAGCAGCTCCCGGTCTATCTCTGGAAACACCATATATTTT. Amino acid sequence: CASSSRSISGNTIYF.

The rearrangement joins TRBV6-4 to TRBJ2-1, with TRBD1 matching over 10 bases. The germline V gene encodes CDR1 MRHNA and CDR2 SNTAGT. The CDR3 consists of 15 residues. The V gene end was trimmed by 2 bases and the J gene end by 7 bases; junction bases not matched to a gene: 5. The DNA for the CDR3 is TGTGCCAGCAGTGACCGGACAGGGGGAGAAAATGAGCAGTTCTTC. Its protein product is CASSDRTGGENEQFF.

The chain has TRBV19 and TRBJ1-5, with D hard to call. The CDR3 has 15 amino acids. V lost 3 bases, J lost 2 bases, and 11 bases lay in between. CDR1 LNHDA and CDR2 SQIVND come from the germline V gene (reference sequence). The CDR3 reads CASSIISAGNQPQHF. The CDR3 DNA is TGTGCCAGTAGTATCATCTCGGCAGGCAATCAGCCCCAGCATTTT.

J is TRBJ1-1 and V is TRBV5-1; 7 bases are a match to TRBD1. V lost 4 bases and J lost 1; bases outside the gene matches: 1. The V gene's germline CDR1 is SGHRS and CDR2 YFSETQ. The CDR3 has 13 residues. The CDR3 loop is CASSRTGNTEAFF. The CDR3 nucleotides read TGCGCCAGCAGCCGGACAGGGAACACTGAAGCTTTCTTT.

This rearrangement joins TRBV2 to TRBJ2-2, with D possibly TRBD2 on 5 matching bases. Trimming removed 7 bases from V and 7 bases from J, with 19 bases in between. The CDR3 sequence is 15 residues long. The germline CDR1 and CDR2 sequences are SNHLY and FYNNEI. CDR3 DNA sequence: TGTGCCAGCACCGCTTCCCAGGCGGGTTACGGGGAGCTGTTTTTT. Translated, it gives CASTASQAGYGELFF.

This chain uses TRBV25-1 with TRBJ1-6; weak D call: TRBD1 (5 bases). The germline gives CDR1 MGHDK, CDR2 SYGVNS. V lost 4 bases and J 4 bases, leaving 11 bases between the germline ends. CDR3 length equals 15 residues. CDR3 residues: CASSGLTGYNSPLHF. In nucleotides, the CDR3 is TGTGCCAGCAGTGGGTTAACAGGTTATAATTCACCCCTCCACTTT.

V is TRBV9 and J is TRBJ1-3, with unresolved D. V was cut by 1 base and J by 1 base, with 6 bases left in between. There are 14 residues in the CDR3. CDR1 and CDR2 (germline): SGDLS, YYNGEE. CDR3 nucleotides: TGTGCCAGCAGCGTATCGGGGTCTGGAAACACCATATATTTT. Its protein product is CASSVSGSGNTIYF.

The chain links TRBV7-2 to TRBJ2-5; 7 bases align to TRBD1. This CDR3 is 15 amino acids long. After removal of 5 bases from V and 3 bases from J, the junction contained 9 bases not matched to a gene. The germline gives CDR1 SGHTA, CDR2 FQGNSA. DNA for the CDR3: TGTGCCAGCAGCCCCCGGGACAGCTTGGAAGAGACCCAGTACTTC. Amino acids: CASSPRDSLEETQYF.

V and J are TRBV7-2 and TRBJ2-5, with TRBD2 identical over 14 bases. The CDR3 loop spans 15 amino acids. The germline V gene has CDR1 SGHTA and CDR2 FQGNSA. Germline trimming cut 3 bases from V and 7 bases from J; bases unmatched to any gene: 4. The CDR3 nucleotides are TGTGCCAGCAGCTTCGGGACTAGCGGGGGTGCGACCCAGTACTTC. Translation: CASSFGTSGGATQYF.

The chain couples TRBV7-9 to TRBJ1-6, with TRBD1 matching over 9 bases. V shed 5 bases, J shed 7 bases, and the junction held 6 bases outside the gene matches. From germline, CDR1 is SEHNR and CDR2 FQNEAQ (reference sequence). CDR3 length: 15 residues. CDR3: CASSPSGQGNSPLHF. CDR3 DNA sequence: TGTGCCAGCAGCCCAAGTGGACAGGGGAATTCACCCCTCCACTTT.

This chain joins TRBV18 and TRBJ1-4; unclear D gene. Trimming took 6 bases from V and 6 from J, leaving 14 bases between them. Germline CDR1 reads KGHSH; CDR2 reads LQKENI. The CDR3 length is 14 residues. The CDR3 is CASSYRTPDEKLFF. The CDR3 bases are TGTGCCAGCTCGTACCGGACTCCCGATGAAAAACTGTTTTTT.

This chain links TRBV2 with TRBJ2-1, with a weak D call TRBD2 (5 bases). CDR1 is SNHLY and CDR2 is FYNNEI in the germline V gene. The CDR3 has 15 amino acids. V lost 0 bases and J lost 3, with 9 bases in between. The CDR3 sequence: CASSEAVGVYNEQFF. The CDR3, as DNA: TGTGCCAGCAGTGAAGCCGTCGGGGTCTACAATGAGCAGTTCTTC.

The chain employs TRBV6-1 and TRBJ1-3; no clear D gene. The CDR3 length is 20 residues. The V and J ends lost 2 bases and 0 bases respectively, with 23 bases between them. Germline V gene lookup returns CDR1 MNHNS and CDR2 SASEGT. The CDR3 DNA is TGTGCCAGCAGTGAATTTCACCCATCTTCGGGGTTGGCCTCTGGAAACACCATATATTTT. It codes for CASSEFHPSSGLASGNTIYF.

The chain combines TRBV12-5 with TRBJ1-1; D not resolved. V lost 4 bases and J lost 11, with 11 bases in between. Germline assignment: CDR1 LGHNT and CDR2 FRNRAP. This CDR3 is 11 amino acids long. DNA for the CDR3: TGTGCTAGTGGTTCAACTCCGGGGGCTTTCTTT. Encoded protein: CASGSTPGAFF.

This sequence joins TRBV28 and TRBJ1-3, with D unclear. V lost 2 bases and J lost 0, with 11 bases in between. This CDR3 spans 16 amino acids. CDR1 and CDR2 from the germline V gene are MDHEN and SYDVKM. The CDR3 DNA follows: TGTGCCAGCAGTTTAGGAGGGATTGGCTCTGGAAACACCATATATTTT. This gives the protein CASSLGGIGSGNTIYF.

This clone appeared a few times. The chain recombines TRBV6-6 with TRBJ1-2; maybe TRBD1 (5 bases). Germline V gene data show CDR1 as MNHNY and CDR2 as SVGAGI (reference sequence). V shed 5 bases and J shed 0 bases, with 10 bases lying between them. The CDR3 contains 14 residues. The CDR3 coding sequence is TGTGCCAGCAGTCGGGACCGAACTAACTATGGCTACACCTTC. Amino acids: CASSRDRTNYGYTF.